A selection of T cell receptor beta chains follows, all from one sample in a study of graft-versus-host responses after intestinal transplantation. Sequencing was performed with immunoSEQ multiplex PCR; in TCRdb, only in-frame clones are kept and a portion is missing. The sample carries 75,000 to 100,000 clones, around 88% recorded once. The source material was PBMCs, sampled 255 days after intestinal transplant. The receptors here all came from a human patient who received an intestinal transplant, so some T cells may come from the graft donor. Both conserved end residues are part of each CDR3. D genes are given only for firm matches.

V,D,J,CDR3,DNA
TRBV29-1,TRBD2,TRBJ2-5,CSVEGGLAGAETQYF,TGCAGCGTTGAAGGGGGACTAGCGGGGGCGGAGACCCAGTACTTC
TRBV27,-,TRBJ1-1,CASRTTWDTEAFF,TGTGCCAGCAGGACCACGTGGGACACTGAAGCTTTCTTT
TRBV27,TRBD2,TRBJ2-1,CASSRTSGSLNEQFF,TGTGCCAGCAGCCGGACTAGCGGGAGTCTGAATGAGCAGTTCTTC
TRBV28,-,TRBJ1-1,CASSFGEAAFF,TGTGCCAGCAGTTTTGGTGAGGCAGCTTTCTTT
TRBV29-1,TRBD2,TRBJ2-1,CSVEIRTSVAHEQFF,TGCAGCGTTGAAATTAGGACTAGCGTAGCCCATGAGCAGTTCTTC
TRBV6-1,TRBD1,TRBJ1-2,CASSVRRQGGYGYTF,TGTGCCAGCAGTGTACGCCGACAGGGGGGCTATGGCTACACCTTC
TRBV30,TRBD2,TRBJ2-4,CAWGSGGLAKNIQYF,TGTGCCTGGGGTAGCGGGGGTCTAGCCAAAAACATTCAGTACTTC
TRBV27,TRBD2,TRBJ2-5,CASSFGTSGAWETQYF,TGTGCCAGCAGTTTTGGGACTAGCGGGGCTTGGGAGACCCAGTACTTC
TRBV6-1,-,TRBJ2-3,CASSVGDGITDTQYF,TGTGCCAGCAGCGTAGGGGACGGTATCACAGATACGCAGTATTTT
TRBV7-8,TRBD2,TRBJ2-2,CASSEPGLASTGELFF,TGTGCCAGCAGCGAACCGGGACTAGCGTCCACCGGGGAGCTGTTTTTT
TRBV29-1,TRBD2,TRBJ2-5,CSVTPSGGLWETQYF,TGCAGCGTGACCCCAAGCGGGGGACTGTGGGAGACCCAGTACTTC